The 2 T cell receptor beta chains in this list originate from one sample, sequenced in a study of response to subunit inactivated influenza vaccine. TCRdb analysed the RT-PCR reads with MiXCR anew, one entry per CDR3 protein. The data contain 490,000 or so distinct CDR3 sequences, 7.6% of them singletons. The source material was PBMCs from blood, sampled around 25 months after vaccination. All receptors derive from a man between 50 and 69 years old who received an inactivated influenza vaccine.

The table lists this clonotype with many counts. The chain has TRBV29-1 and TRBJ2-1, with 14 nucleotides matching TRBD2. There are 14 residues in the CDR3. With V trimmed by 6 bases and J by 6 bases, 4 bases remained unmatched. The germline V gene encodes CDR1 SQVTM and CDR2 ANQGSEA. CDR3 loop: CSVETSGRVNEQFF. CDR3 DNA sequence: TGCAGCGTCGAGACTAGCGGGAGGGTCAATGAGCAGTTCTTC.

This clonotype appeared many times. This chain connects TRBV14 to TRBJ2-7; 9 bases line up with TRBD1. The CDR3 runs to 15 residues. Germline CDR1 reads SGHDN; CDR2 reads FVKESK. Trimming took 1 base from V and 2 from J; bases not matched to a gene: 3. CDR3 protein: CASSQAGTGTYEQYF. DNA for the CDR3: TGTGCCAGCAGCCAAGCCGGGACAGGGACCTACGAGCAGTACTTC.